Sequencing of this TCR beta chain was carried out in a study of read filtering for tumor transcriptome and immune sequencing. Study background: IR-seq gave about 3.5 to 10.27 million TCR reads per sample; RNA-seq gave about 80 to 1,400.

The library was built from about 400 ng RNA with molecular barcoded adaptors for alpha/delta and beta/gamma chains. TCRdb called the reads again in MiXCR, with one record for every CDR3 protein. Seen here are 35,000 to 40,000 distinct CDR3 sequences, roughly 13% observed once, and the top ten hold about two fifths. CDR1 is SGHRS and CDR2 is YFSETQ in the germline V gene. There are 15 residues in the CDR3. This clonotype has ten or more counts. A junction boundary mismatches the germline segment, possibly from a read error. This TCR was sampled from a donor aged 40 or over with multiple myeloma. Sequenced sample: a population of CD138-negative cells sorted from bone marrow. The chain carries TRBV5-1 and TRBJ2-3; 9 bases agree with TRBD2. As DNA, the CDR3 is TGCGCCAGCAGCTTGGGAGGTAGCGGGAGCATTGCCAAAGATTTT. Its protein product is CASSLGGSGSIAKDF.